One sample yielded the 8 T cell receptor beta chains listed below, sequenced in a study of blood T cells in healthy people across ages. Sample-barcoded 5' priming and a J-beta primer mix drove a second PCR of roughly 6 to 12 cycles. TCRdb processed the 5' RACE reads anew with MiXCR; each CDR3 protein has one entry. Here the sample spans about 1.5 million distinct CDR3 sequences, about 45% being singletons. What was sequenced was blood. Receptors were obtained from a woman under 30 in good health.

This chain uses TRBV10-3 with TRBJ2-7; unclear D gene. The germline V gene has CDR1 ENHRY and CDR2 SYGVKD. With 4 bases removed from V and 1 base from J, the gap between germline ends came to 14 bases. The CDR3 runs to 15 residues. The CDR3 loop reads CAISASSILSYEQYF. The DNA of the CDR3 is TGTGCCATCAGTGCCTCTAGTATTTTGTCCTACGAGCAGTACTTC.

CDR3 in DNA: TGTGCCAGCTTCGGCGACTCTGGGGCCAACGTCCTGACTTTC. It encodes CASFGDSGANVLTF. The V call is TRBV6-2 or TRBV6-3, the J call TRBJ2-6; no reliable D call. This CDR3 is built from 14 residues. Germline assignment: CDR1 MNHEY and CDR2 SVGEGT. V was cut by 8 bases and J by 0 bases, with 8 bases left in between.

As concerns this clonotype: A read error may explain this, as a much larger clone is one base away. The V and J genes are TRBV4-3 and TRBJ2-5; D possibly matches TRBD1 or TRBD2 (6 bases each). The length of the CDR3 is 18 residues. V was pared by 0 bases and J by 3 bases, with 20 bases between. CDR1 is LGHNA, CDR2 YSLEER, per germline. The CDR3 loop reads CASSQDWGAWGWEETQYF. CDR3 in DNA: TGCGCCAGCAGCCAAGATTGGGGGGCGTGGGGGTGGGAAGAGACCCAGTACTTC.

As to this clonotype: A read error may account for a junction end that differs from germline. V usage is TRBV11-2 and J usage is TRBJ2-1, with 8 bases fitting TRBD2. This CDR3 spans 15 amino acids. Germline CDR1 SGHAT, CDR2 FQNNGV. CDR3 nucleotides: TGTGCCAGCGGCTTAGTTAGCGGGACGTACAATGAGCAGTTCTTC. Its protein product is CASGLVSGTYNEQFF.

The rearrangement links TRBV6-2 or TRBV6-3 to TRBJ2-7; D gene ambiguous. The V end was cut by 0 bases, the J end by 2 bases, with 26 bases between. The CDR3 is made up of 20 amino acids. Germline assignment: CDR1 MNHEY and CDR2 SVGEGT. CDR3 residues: CASSYSPYLRPTLRAYEQYF. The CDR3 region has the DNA TGTGCCAGCAGTTACTCGCCGTATCTGCGACCTACCCTTCGAGCCTACGAGCAGTACTTC.

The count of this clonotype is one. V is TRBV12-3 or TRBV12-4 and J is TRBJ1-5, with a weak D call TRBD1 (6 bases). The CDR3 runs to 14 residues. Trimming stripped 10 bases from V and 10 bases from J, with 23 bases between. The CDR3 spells CANRAGGVRAPQHF. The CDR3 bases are TGTGCCAACAGGGCGGGGGGTGTCCGTGCTCCCCAGCATTTT.

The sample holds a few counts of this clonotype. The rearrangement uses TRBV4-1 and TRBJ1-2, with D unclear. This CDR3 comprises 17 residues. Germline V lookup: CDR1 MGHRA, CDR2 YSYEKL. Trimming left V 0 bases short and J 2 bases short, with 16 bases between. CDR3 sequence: CASSQDRRMVQNYGYTF. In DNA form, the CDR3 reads TGCGCCAGCAGCCAAGATAGGAGGATGGTACAGAACTATGGCTACACCTTC.

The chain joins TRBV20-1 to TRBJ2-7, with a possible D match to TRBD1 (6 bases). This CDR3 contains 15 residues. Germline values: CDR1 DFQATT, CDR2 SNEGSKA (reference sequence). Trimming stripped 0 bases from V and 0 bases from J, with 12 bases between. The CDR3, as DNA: TGCAGTGCTAGAGATCTTGGACAGAGCTCCTACGAGCAGTACTTC. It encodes CSARDLGQSSYEQYF.